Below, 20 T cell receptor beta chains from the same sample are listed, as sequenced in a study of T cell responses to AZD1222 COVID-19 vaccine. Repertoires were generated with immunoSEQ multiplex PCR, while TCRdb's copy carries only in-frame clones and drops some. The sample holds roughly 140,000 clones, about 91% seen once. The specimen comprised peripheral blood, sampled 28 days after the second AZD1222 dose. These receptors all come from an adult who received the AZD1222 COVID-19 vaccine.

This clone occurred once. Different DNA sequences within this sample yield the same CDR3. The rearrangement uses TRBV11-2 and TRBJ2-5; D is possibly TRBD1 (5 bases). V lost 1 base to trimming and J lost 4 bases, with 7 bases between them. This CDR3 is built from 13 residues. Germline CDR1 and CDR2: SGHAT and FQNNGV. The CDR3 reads CASSLGGRETQYF. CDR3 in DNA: TGTGCCAGCAGCTTAGGGGGCCGAGAGACCCAGTACTTC. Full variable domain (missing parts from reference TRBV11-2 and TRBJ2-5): EAGVAQSPRYKIIEKRQSVAFWCNPISGHATLYWYQQILGQGPKLLIQFQNNGVVDDSQLPKDRFSAERLKGVDSTLKIQPAKLEDSAVYLCASSLGGRETQYFGPGTRLLVL.

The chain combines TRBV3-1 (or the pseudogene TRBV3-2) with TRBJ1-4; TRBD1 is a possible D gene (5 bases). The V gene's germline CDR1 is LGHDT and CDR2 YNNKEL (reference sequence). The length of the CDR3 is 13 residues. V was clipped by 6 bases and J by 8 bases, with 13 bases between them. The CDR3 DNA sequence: TGTGCCAGCAGAGCCGGGACCAGAGAAAAACTGTTTTTT. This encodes CASRAGTREKLFF.

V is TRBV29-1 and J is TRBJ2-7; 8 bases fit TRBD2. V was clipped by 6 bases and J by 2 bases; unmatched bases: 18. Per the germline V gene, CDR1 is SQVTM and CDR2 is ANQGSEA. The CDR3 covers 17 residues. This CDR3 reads CSVPSPPITSGPYEQYF. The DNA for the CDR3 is TGCAGCGTCCCATCGCCGCCGATTACTAGCGGCCCCTACGAGCAGTACTTC.

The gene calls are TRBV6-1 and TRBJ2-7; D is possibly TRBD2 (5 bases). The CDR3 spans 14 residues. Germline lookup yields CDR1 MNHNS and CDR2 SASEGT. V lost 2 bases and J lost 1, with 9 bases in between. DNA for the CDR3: TGTGCCAGCAGTGAATTTCGGGGATCCTACGAGCAGTACTTC. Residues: CASSEFRGSYEQYF.

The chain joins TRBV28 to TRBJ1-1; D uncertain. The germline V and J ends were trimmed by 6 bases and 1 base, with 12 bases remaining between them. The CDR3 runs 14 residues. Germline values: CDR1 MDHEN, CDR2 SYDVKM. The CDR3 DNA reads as TGTGCCAGCAGGCAGACCTTTTCGAACACTGAAGCTTTCTTT. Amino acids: CASRQTFSNTEAFF. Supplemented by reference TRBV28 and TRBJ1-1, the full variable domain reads DVKVTQSSRYLVKRTGEKVFLECVQDMDHENMFWYRQDPGLGLRLIYFSYDVKMKEKGDIPEGYSVSREKKERFSLILESASTNQTSMYLCASRQTFSNTEAFFGQGTRLTVV.

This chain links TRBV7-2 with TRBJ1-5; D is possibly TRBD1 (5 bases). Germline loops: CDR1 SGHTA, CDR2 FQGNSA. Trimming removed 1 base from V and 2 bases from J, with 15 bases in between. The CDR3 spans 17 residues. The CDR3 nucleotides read TGTGCCAGCAGCTTAGGAGAGGGGCGAGTCGGCAATCAGCCCCAGCATTTT. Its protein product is CASSLGEGRVGNQPQHF.

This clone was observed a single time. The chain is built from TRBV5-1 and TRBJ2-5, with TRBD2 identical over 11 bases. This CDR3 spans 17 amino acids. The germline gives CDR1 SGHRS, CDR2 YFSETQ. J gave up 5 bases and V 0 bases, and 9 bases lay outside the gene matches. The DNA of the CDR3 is TGCGCCAGCAGCTTGGCGGCCAGCTTAGCGGGAGGGGAGACCCAGTACTTC. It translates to CASSLAASLAGGETQYF.

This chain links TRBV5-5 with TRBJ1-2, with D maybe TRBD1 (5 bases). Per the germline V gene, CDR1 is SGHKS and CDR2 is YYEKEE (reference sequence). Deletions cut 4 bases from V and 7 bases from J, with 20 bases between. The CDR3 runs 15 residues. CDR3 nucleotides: TGTGCCAGCAGCCGTCTTGATGGGGGGAAGGGTGGCTACACCTTC. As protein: CASSRLDGGKGGYTF.

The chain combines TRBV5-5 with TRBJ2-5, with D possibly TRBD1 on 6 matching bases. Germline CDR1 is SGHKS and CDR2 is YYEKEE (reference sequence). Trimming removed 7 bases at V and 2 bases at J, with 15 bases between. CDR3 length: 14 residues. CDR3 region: CASYQGRMQETQYF. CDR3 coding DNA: TGTGCCAGCTACCAGGGGCGGATGCAAGAGACCCAGTACTTC. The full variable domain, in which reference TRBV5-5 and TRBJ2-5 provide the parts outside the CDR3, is DAGVTQSPTHLIKTRGQQVTLRCSPISGHKSVSWYQQVLGQGPQFIFQYYEKEERGRGNFPDRFSARQFPNYSSELNVNALLLGDSALYLCASYQGRMQETQYFGPGTRLLVL.

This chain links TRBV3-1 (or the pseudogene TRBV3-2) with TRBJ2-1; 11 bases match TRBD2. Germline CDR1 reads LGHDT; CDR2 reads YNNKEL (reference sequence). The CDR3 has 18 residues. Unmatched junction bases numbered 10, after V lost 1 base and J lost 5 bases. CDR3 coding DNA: TGTGCCAGCAGCCAAGGGCTAGCGGGAGGTATGAGGGACAATGAGCAGTTCTTC. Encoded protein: CASSQGLAGGMRDNEQFF.

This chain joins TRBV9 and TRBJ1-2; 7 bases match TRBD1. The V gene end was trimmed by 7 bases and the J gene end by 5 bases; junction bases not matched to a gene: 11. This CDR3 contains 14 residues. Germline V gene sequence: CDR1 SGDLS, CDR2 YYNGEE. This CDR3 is CASSPDRSRYGYTF. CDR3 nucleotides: TGTGCCAGCTCCCCGGACAGGTCCCGATATGGCTACACCTTC.

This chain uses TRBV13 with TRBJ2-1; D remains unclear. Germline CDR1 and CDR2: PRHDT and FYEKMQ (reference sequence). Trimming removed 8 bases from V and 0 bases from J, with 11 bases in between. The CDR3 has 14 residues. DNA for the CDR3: TGTGCCAGCTCCGTTTTGAGCTCCTACAATGAGCAGTTCTTC. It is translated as CASSVLSSYNEQFF.

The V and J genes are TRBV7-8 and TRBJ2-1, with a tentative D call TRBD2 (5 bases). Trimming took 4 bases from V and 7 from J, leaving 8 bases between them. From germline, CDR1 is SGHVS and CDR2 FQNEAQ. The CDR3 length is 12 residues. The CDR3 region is CASSSSGNEQFF. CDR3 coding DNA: TGTGCCAGCAGCTCCAGCGGAAATGAGCAGTTCTTC. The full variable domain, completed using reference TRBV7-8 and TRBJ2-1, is GAGVSQSPRYKVAKRGQDVALRCDPISGHVSLFWYQQALGQGPEFLTYFQNEAQLDKSGLPSDRFFAERPEGSVSTLKIQRTQQEDSAVYLCASSSSGNEQFFGPGTRLTVL.

The CDR3: CASRPGQGYTEAFF. In DNA form, the CDR3 reads TGTGCCAGCAGGCCGGGACAGGGGTACACTGAAGCTTTCTTT. The chain is built from TRBV3-1 (or the pseudogene TRBV3-2) and TRBJ1-1; 10 bases line up with TRBD1. The J segment lost 3 bases and the V segment lost 6 bases, leaving 4 bases of the junction unmatched. From germline, CDR1 is LGHDT and CDR2 YNNKEL (reference sequence). The CDR3 covers 14 residues.

The CDR3 loop is CASSQTGVGRTEAFF. CDR3 in DNA: TGCGCCAGCAGCCAAACAGGGGTCGGGCGCACTGAAGCTTTCTTT. This chain joins TRBV4-1 and TRBJ1-1; 7 bases fit TRBD1. Germline values: CDR1 MGHRA, CDR2 YSYEKL. Unmatched junction bases numbered 7, after V lost 2 bases and J lost 4 bases. The CDR3 totals 15 residues.

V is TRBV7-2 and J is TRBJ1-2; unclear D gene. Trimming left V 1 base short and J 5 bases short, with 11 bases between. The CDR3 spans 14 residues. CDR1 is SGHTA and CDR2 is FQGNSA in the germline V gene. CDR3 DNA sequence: TGTGCCAGCAGCTTAGGAGGGAAGACGTATGGCTACACCTTC. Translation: CASSLGGKTYGYTF.

The CDR3 coding sequence is TGTGCCAGCTCACCAGCGACAGGGGCGGATCAGCCCCAGCATTTT. It encodes CASSPATGADQPQHF. V gene TRBV18 combines with J gene TRBJ1-5; 8 positions match TRBD1. CDR1 KGHSH and CDR2 LQKENI come from the germline V gene. V lost 2 bases and J lost 5; bases outside the gene matches: 5. This CDR3 contains 15 residues.

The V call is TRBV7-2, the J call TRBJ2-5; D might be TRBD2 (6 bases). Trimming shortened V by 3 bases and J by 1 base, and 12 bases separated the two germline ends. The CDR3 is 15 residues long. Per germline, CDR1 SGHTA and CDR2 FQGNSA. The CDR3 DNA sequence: TGTGCCAGCAGCTTGGCGTCCGGGAGCCAAGAGACCCAGTACTTC. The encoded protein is CASSLASGSQETQYF.

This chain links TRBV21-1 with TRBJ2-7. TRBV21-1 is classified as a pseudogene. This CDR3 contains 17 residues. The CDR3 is CASSKERVAGPSYEQYF. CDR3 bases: TGTGCCAGCAGCAAAGAACGGGTGGCAGGCCCTTCCTACGAGCAGTACTTC.

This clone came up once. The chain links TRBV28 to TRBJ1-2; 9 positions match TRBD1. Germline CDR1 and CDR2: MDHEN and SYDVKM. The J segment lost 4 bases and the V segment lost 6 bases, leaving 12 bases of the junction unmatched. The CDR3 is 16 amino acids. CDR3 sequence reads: CASSRPLMDRGYGYTF. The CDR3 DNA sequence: TGTGCCAGCAGCCGCCCGCTAATGGACAGGGGCTATGGCTACACCTTC.